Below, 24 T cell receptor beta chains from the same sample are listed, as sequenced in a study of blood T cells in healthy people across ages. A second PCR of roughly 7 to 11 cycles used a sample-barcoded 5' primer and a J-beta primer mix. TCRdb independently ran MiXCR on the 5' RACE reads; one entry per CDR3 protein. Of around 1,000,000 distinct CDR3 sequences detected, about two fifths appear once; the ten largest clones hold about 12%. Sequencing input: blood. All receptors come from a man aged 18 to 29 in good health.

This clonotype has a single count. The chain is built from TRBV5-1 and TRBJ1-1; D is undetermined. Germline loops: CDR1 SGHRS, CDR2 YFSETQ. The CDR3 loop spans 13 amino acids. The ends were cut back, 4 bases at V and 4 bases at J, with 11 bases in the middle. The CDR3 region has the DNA TGCGCCAGCAGCCTCCAGTCAGTCACTGAAGCTTTCTTT. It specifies CASSLQSVTEAFF.

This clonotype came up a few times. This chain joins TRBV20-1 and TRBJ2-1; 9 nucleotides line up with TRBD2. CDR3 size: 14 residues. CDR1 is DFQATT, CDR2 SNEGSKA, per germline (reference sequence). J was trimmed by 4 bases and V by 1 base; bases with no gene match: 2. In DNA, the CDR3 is TGCAGTGCTAGAGGGACTAGCGCGTACAATGAGCAGTTCTTC. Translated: CSARGTSAYNEQFF.

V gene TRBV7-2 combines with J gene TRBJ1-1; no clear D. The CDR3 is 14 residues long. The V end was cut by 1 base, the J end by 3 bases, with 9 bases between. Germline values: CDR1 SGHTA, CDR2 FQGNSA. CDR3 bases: TGTGCCAGCAGCTTAGGGCCAGACTACACTGAAGCTTTCTTT. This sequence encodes CASSLGPDYTEAFF.

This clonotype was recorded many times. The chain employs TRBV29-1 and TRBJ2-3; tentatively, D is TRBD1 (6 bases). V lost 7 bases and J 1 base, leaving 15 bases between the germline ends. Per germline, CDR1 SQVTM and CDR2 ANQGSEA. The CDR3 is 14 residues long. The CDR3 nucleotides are TGCAGCGCCTCCTGGGGGCGCCGCACAGATACGCAGTATTTT. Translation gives CSASWGRRTDTQYF.

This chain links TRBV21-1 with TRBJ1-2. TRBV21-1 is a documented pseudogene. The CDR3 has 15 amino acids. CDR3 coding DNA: TGTGCCAGCAGCAAAGATGGCAGGGCGTACTATGGCTACACCTTC. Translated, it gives CASSKDGRAYYGYTF.

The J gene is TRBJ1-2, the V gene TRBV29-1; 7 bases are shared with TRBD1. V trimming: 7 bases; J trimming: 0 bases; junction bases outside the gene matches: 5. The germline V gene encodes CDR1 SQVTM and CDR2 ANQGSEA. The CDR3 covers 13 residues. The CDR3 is CSAGDRTNYGYTF. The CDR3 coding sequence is TGCAGCGCCGGGGACAGAACTAACTATGGCTACACCTTC.

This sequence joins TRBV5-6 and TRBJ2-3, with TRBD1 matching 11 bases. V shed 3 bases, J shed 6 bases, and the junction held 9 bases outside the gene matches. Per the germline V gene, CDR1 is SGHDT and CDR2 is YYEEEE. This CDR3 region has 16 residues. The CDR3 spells CASSSGTGGTWDTQYF. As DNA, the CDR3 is TGTGCCAGCAGCTCCGGGACAGGGGGGACGTGGGATACGCAGTATTTT.

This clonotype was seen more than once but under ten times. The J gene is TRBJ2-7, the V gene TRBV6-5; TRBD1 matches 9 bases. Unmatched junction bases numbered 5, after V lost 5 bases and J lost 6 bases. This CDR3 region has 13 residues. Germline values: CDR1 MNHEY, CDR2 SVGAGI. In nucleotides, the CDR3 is TGTGCCAGCAGTGACGGGACAGGGATCGAGCAGTACTTC. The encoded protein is CASSDGTGIEQYF.

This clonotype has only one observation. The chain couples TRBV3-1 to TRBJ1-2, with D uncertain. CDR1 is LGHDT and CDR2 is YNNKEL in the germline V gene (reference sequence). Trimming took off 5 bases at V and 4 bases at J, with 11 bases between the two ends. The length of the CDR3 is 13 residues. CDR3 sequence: CASSERPTYGYTF. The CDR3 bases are TGTGCCAGCAGCGAAAGGCCGACCTATGGCTACACCTTC.

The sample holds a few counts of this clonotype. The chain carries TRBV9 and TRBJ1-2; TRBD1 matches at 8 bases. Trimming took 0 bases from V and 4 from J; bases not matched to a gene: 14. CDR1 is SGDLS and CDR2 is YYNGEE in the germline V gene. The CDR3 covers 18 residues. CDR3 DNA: TGTGCCAGCAGCGTAGACCCTAATTTGACAGGGGCCGTCTATGGCTACACCTTC. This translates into CASSVDPNLTGAVYGYTF.

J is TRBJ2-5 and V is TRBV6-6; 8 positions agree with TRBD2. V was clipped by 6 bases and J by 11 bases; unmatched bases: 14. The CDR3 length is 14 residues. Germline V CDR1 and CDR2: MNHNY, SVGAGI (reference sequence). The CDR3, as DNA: TGTGCCAGCAGACCCGGGGGGGGCTACAATGAGCAGTACTTC. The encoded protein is CASRPGGGYNEQYF.

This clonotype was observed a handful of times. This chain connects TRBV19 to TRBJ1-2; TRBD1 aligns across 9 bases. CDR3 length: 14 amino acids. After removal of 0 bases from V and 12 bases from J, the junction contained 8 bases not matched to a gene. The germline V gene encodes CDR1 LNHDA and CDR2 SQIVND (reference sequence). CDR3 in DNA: TGTGCCAGTAGTATAGATGGGACAGGGCCTGTCGACACCTTC. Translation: CASSIDGTGPVDTF.

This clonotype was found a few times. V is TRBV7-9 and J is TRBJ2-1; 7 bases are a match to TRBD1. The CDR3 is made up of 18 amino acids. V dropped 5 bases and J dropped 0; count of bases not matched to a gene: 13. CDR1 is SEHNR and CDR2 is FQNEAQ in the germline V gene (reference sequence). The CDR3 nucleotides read TGTGCCAGCAGCCACCATATGTTGACAGGGCGCTCCTACAATGAGCAGTTCTTC. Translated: CASSHHMLTGRSYNEQFF.

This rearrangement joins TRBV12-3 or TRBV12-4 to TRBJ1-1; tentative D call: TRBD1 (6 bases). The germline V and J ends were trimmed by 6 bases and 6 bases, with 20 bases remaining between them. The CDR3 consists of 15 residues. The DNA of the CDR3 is TGTGCCAGCAGGAAACAGGTACAGGGTAGCGCTGAAGCTTTCTTT. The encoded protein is CASRKQVQGSAEAFF.

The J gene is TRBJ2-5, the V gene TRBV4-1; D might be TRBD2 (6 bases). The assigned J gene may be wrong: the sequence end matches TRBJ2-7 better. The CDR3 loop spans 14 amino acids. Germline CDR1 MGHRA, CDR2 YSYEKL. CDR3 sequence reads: CASSRGTSGDEQYF. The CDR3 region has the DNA TGCGCCAGCAGCCGTGGGACTTCGGGCGACGAGCAGTACTTC.

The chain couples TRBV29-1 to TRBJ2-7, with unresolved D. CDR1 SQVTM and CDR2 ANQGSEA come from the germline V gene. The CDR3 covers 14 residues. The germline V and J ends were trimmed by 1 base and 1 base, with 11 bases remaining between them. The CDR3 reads CSVEGPPQSYEQYF. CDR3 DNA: TGCAGCGTTGAAGGTCCGCCCCAGTCCTACGAGCAGTACTTC.

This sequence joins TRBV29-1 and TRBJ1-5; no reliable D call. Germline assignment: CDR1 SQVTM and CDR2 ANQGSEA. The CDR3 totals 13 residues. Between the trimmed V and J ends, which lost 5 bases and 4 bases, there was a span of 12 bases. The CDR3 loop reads CSVIITDNQPQHF. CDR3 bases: TGCAGCGTTATTATAACCGATAATCAGCCCCAGCATTTT.

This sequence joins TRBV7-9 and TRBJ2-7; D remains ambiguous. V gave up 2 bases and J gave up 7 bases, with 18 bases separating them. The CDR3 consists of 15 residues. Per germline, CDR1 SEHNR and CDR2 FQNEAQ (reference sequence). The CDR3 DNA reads TGTGCCAGCAGCTTAAAGTTCACCGAGTACAATGAGCAGTACTTC. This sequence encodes CASSLKFTEYNEQYF.

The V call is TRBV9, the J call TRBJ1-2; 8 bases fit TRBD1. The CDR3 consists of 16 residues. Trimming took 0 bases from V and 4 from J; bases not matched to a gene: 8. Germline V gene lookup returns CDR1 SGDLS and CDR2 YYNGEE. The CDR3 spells CASSVAGQAFGYGYTF. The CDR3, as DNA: TGTGCCAGCAGCGTAGCGGGACAGGCTTTTGGCTATGGCTACACCTTC.

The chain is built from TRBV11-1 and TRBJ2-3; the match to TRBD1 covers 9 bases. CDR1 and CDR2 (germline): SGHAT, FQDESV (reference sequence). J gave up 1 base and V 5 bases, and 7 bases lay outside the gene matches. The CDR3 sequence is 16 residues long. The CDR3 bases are TGTGCCAGCAGCACATGGACAGGGGTGGGCACAGATACGCAGTATTTT. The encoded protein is CASSTWTGVGTDTQYF. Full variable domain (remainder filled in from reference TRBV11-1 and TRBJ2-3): EAEVAQSPRYKITEKSQAVAFWCDPISGHATLYWYRQILGQGPELLVQFQDESVVDDSQLPKDRFSAERLKGVDSTLKIQPAELGDSAMYLCASSTWTGVGTDTQYFGPGTRLTVL.

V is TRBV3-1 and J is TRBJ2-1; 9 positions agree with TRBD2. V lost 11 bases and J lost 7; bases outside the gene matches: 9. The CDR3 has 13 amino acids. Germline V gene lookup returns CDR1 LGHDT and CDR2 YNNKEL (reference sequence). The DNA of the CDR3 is TGTGCCGTTGGACTAGCGACCTGGAATGAGCAGTTCTTC. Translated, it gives CAVGLATWNEQFF.

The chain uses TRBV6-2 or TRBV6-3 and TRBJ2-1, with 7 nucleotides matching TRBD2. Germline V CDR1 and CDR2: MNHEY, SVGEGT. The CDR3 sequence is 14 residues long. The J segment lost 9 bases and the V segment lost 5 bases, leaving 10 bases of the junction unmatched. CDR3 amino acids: CASSDDGGRGEQFF. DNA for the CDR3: TGTGCCAGCAGTGACGACGGGGGGAGGGGTGAGCAGTTCTTC.

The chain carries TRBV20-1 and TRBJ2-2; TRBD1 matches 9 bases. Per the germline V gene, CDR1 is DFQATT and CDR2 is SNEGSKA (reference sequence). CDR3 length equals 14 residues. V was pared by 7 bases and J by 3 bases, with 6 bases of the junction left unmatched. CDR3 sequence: CSGVQGADTGELFF. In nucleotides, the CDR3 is TGCAGTGGAGTACAGGGGGCGGACACCGGGGAGCTGTTTTTT.

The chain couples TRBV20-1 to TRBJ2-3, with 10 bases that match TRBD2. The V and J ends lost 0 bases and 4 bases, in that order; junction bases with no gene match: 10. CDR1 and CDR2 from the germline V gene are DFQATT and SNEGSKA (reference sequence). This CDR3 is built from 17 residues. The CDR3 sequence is CSARDEGLAGDSDTQYF. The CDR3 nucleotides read TGCAGTGCTAGAGATGAAGGTCTAGCGGGGGACTCAGATACGCAGTATTTT.